This T cell receptor (beta chain) was sequenced for a study of blood T cell repertoires in COVID-19. Turning to the study itself: The analysed material was cDNA or gDNA that came from T cells, B-cell-depleted T cells, or PBMCs.

Trimming took off 9 bases at V and 0 bases at J, with 11 bases between the two ends. The germline V gene has CDR1 MNHEY and CDR2 SVGAGI. The CDR3 extends over 14 amino acids. How the authors handled the data: Scientists estimated how many nucleated cells there were by amplifying reference gene primers. Using immunoSEQ multiplex PCR, the repertoire was profiled, and TCRdb retains in-frame clones only, with some absent. V, J and clone size are those of that table, while D and trimming were read from the DNA. The table lists roughly 150,000 clones, roughly 84% of them singletons. The chain links TRBV6-5 to TRBJ2-2; the D gene is possibly TRBD2 (6 bases). The receptor was isolated from a woman in her forties or fifties with acute or convalescent COVID-19. Sequencing was performed on peripheral blood. CDR3 coding DNA: TGTGCCAGGACCGGGGGAACGAACACCGGGGAGCTGTTTTTT. Encoded protein: CARTGGTNTGELFF.